This record looks at one T cell receptor (beta chain) sequence and its context. The antigen is undetermined. Cells stained for CD3, CD4, CD8, CD45RA and CD27 were sorted into four subsets. The data are from a study of naive and memory T cell subsets. Study-wide results and limits: A clonotype means one alpha or beta sequence, not an alpha/beta pair. Over 95% of naive TCR sequences appeared only once, unlike memory subsets.

An equimolar mix of two oligonucleotides served as the beta constant-region primer for TRBC1 and TRBC2. Four rounds of PCR amplified the ligated cDNA using nested alpha and beta constant-region primers plus SP2. A 12-nucleotide UMI and the SP2 primer were added to the cDNA 3' end by oligonucleotide ligation. TCRdb recomputed calls from the UMI-ligation and nested PCR reads with MiXCR, one row per CDR3 protein. The sample has about 22,000 distinct CDR3 sequences, 8.5% to 10% seen once. This sequence was found in a human donor in good health. Input material: central memory CD8+ T cells from blood.

CDR3 amino acids: CSAGDRGTGNTIYF. The CDR3 DNA reads as TGCAGCGCCGGGGACAGGGGAACTGGAAACACCATATATTTT. This chain joins TRBV29-1 and TRBJ1-3; 10 bases match TRBD1. In germline, CDR1 is SQVTM, CDR2 ANQGSEA. The junction had 5 bases not matched to a gene; V was cut back by 7 bases and J by 2 bases. This CDR3 spans 14 amino acids.